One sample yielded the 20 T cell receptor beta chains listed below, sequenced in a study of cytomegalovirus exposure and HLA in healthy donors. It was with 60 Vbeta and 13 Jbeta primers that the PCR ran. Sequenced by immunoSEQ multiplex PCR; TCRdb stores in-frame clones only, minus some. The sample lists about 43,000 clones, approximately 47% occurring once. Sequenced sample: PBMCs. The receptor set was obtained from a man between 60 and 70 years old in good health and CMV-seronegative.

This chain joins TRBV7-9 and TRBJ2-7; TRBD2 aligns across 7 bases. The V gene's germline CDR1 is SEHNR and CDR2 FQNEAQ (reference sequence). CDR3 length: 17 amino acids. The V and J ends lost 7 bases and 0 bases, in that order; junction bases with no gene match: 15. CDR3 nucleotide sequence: TGTGCCAGCATCCCGGGGAGTGGTAGCGGGCTCTCCTACGAGCAGTACTTC. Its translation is CASIPGSGSGLSYEQYF.

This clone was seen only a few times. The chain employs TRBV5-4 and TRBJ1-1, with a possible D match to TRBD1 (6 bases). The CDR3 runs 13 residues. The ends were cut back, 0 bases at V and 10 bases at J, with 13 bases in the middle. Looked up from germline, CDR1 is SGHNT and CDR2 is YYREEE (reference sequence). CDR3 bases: TGTGCCAGCAGCTTGGACAGGGCAGGCGGAGCTTTCTTT. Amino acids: CASSLDRAGGAFF.

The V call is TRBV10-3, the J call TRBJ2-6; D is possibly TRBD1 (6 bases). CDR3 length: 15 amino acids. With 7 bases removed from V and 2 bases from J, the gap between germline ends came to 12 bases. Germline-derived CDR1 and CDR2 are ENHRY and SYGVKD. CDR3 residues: CAINSGDPGANVLTF. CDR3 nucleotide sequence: TGTGCCATCAACTCAGGGGATCCTGGGGCCAACGTCCTGACTTTC.

CDR3 loop: CASSLVQRSTQYF. For the CDR3, the DNA is TGTGCCAGCAGCTTAGTTCAGCGGTCTACGCAGTATTTT. J is TRBJ2-3 and V is TRBV7-9; possibly TRBD2 for D (5 bases). Germline CDR1 is SEHNR and CDR2 is FQNEAQ (reference sequence). The CDR3 totals 13 residues. Deletions cut 1 base from V and 8 bases from J, with 10 bases between.

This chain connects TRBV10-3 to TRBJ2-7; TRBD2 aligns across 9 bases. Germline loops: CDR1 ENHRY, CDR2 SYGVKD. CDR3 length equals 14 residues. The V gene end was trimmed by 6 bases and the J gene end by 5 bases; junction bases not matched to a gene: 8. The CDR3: CAISSGTSLHEQYF. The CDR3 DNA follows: TGTGCCATCAGCTCCGGGACTAGCCTCCACGAGCAGTACTTC.

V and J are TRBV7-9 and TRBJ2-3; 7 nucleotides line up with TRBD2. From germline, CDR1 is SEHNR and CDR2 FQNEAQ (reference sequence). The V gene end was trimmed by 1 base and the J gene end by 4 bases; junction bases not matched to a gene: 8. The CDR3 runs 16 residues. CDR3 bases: TGTGCCAGCAGCTTAGGGGAGGGCTCTAGCTCAGATACGCAGTATTTT. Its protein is CASSLGEGSSSDTQYF. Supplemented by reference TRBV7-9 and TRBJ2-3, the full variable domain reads DTGVSQNPRHKITKRGQNVTFRCDPISEHNRLYWYRQTLGQGPEFLTYFQNEAQLEKSRLLSDRFSAERPKGSFSTLEIQRTEQGDSAMYLCASSLGEGSSSDTQYFGPGTRLTVL.

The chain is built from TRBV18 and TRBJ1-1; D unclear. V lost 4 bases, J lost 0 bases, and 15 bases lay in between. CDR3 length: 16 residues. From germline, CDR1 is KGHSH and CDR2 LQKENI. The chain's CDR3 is CASSQADSSLNTEAFF. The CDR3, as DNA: TGTGCCAGCTCACAGGCTGACTCGAGCCTGAACACTGAAGCTTTCTTT.

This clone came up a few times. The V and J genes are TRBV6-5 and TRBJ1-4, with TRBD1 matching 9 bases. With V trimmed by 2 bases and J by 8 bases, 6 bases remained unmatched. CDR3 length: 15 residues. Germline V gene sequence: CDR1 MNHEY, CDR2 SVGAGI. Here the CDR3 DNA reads TGTGCCAGCAGTTACCGGGACAGGGAAATCGAAAAACTGTTTTTT. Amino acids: CASSYRDREIEKLFF.

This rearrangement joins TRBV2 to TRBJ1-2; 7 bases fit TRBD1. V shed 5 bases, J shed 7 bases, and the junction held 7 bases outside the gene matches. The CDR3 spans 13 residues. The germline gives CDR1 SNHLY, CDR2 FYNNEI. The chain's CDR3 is CASSLGQASGYTF. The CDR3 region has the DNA TGTGCCAGCAGTCTTGGACAGGCGAGTGGCTACACCTTC.

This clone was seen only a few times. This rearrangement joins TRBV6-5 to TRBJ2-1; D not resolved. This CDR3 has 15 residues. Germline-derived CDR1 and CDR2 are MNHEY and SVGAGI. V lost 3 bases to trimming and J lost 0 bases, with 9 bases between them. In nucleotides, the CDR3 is TGTGCCAGCAGTTATCAATCTAGCTCCTACAATGAGCAGTTCTTC. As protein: CASSYQSSSYNEQFF.

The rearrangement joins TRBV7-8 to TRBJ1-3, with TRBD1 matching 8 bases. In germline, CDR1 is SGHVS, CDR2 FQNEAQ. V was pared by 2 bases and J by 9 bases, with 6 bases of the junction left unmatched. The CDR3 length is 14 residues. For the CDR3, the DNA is TGTGCCAGCAGCTTACAGGGGGCTAGAGGCACCATATATTTT. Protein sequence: CASSLQGARGTIYF.

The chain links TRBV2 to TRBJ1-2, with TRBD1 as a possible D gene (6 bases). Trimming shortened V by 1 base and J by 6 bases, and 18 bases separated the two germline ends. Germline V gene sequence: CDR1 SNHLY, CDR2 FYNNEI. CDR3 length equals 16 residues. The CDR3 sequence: CASSEVVRDNENGYTF. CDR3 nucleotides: TGTGCCAGCAGTGAAGTGGTCCGGGACAATGAAAATGGCTACACCTTC.

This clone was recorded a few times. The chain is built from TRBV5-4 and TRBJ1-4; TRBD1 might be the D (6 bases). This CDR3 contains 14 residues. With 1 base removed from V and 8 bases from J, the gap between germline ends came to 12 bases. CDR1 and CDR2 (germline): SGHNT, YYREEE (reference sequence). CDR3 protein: CASSLTGLEEKLFF. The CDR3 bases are TGTGCCAGCAGCTTGACAGGGTTAGAAGAAAAACTGTTTTTT.

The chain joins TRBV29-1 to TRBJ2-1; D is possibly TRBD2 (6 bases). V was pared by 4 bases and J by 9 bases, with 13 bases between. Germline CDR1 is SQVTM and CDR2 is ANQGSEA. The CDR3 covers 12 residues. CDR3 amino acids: CSVGSSGGEQFF. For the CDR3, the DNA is TGCAGCGTTGGCAGCTCCGGGGGTGAGCAGTTCTTC.

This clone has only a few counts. CDR3 nucleotides: TGTGCCACCAGCAGAGTCGTCCAAGAGACCCAGTACTTC. Translation gives CATSRVVQETQYF. This rearrangement joins TRBV15 to TRBJ2-5; D unresolved. From germline, CDR1 is LNHNV and CDR2 YYDKDF (reference sequence). The CDR3 is made up of 13 amino acids. V was cut by 1 base and J by 1 base, with 4 bases left in between.

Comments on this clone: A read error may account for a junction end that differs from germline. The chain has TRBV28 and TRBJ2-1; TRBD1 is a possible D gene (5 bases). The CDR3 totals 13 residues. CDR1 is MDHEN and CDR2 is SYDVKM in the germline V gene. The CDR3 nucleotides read TGTGCCAGCAGTTCTGCCTTAGACAGCCTCGAGGTCTTC. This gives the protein CASSSALDSLEVF.

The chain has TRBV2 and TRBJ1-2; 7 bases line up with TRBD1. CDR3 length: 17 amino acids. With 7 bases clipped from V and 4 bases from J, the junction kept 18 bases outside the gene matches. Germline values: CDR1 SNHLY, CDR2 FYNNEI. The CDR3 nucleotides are TGTGCCAGCACTGCCAGCACCCAGTTGACAGGGATCTATGGCTACACCTTC. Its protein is CASTASTQLTGIYGYTF.

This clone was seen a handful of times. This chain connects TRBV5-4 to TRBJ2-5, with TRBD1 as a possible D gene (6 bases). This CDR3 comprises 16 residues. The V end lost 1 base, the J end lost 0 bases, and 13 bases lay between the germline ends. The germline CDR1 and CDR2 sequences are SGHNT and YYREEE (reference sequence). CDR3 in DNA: TGTGCCAGCAGCTTGATGGACAGCAAATACCAAGAGACCCAGTACTTC. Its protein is CASSLMDSKYQETQYF.

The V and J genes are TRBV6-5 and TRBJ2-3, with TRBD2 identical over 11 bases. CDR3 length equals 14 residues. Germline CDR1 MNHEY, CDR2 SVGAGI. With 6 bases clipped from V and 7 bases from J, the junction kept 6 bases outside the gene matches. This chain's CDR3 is CASRRTSGSYTQYF. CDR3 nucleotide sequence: TGTGCCAGCAGGCGGACTAGCGGGTCTTATACGCAGTATTTT.

CDR3 in DNA: TGTGCCAGCAGTGAGGGGGGATACTATGGCTACACCTTC. Translated: CASSEGGYYGYTF. The chain employs TRBV2 and TRBJ1-2; TRBD1 is a possible D gene (5 bases). The CDR3 runs to 13 residues. The V gene lost 3 bases and the J gene lost 3 bases, with 8 bases spanning the gap. From germline, CDR1 is SNHLY and CDR2 FYNNEI.